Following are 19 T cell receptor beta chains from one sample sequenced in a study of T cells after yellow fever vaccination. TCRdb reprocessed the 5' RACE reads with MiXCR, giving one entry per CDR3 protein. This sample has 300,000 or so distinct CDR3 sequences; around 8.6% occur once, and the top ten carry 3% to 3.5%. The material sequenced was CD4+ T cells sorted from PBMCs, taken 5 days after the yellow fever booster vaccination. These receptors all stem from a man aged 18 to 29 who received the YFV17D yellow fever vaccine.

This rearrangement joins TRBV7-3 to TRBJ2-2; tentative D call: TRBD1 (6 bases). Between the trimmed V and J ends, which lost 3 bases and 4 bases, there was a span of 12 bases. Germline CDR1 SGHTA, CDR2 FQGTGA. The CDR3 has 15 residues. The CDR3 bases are TGTGCCAGCAGCTTTACGGGCAGGGGCACCGGGGAGCTGTTTTTT. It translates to CASSFTGRGTGELFF.

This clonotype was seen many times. This CDR3 reads CASRLIQPQHF. The DNA of the CDR3 is TGTGCCAGCAGATTGATTCAGCCCCAGCATTTT. The genes are TRBV2 and TRBJ1-5, with D unresolved. CDR3 size: 11 residues. V gave up 6 bases and J gave up 6 bases, with 6 bases separating them. CDR1 is SNHLY, CDR2 FYNNEI, per germline.

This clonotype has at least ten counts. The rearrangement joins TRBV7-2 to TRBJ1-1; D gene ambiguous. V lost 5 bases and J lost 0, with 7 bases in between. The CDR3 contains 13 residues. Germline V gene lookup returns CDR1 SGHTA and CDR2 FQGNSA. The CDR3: CASSPSMNTEAFF. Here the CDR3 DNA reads TGTGCCAGCAGCCCTTCGATGAACACTGAAGCTTTCTTT. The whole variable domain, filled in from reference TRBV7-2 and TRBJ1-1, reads GAGVSQSPSNKVTEKGKDVELRCDPISGHTALYWYRQSLGQGLEFLIYFQGNSAPDKSGLPSDRFSAERTGGSVSTLTIQRTQQEDSAVYLCASSPSMNTEAFFGQGTRLTVV.

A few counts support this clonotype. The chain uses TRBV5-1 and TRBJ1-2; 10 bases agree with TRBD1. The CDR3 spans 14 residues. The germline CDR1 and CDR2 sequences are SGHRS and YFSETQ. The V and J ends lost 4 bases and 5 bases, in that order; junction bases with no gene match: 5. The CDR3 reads CASSPGTGEYGYTF. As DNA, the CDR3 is TGCGCCAGCAGCCCCGGGACAGGGGAATATGGCTACACCTTC. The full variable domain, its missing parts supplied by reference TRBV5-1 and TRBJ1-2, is KAGVTQTPRYLIKTRGQQVTLSCSPISGHRSVSWYQQTPGQGLQFLFEYFSETQRNKGNFPGRFSGRQFSNSRSEMNVSTLELGDSALYLCASSPGTGEYGYTFGSGTRLTVV.

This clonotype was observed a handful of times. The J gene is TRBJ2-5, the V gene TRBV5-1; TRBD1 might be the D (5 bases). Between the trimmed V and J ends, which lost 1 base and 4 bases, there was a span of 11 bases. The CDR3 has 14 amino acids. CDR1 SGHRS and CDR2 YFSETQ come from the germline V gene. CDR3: CASSLIQGAETQYF. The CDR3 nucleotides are TGCGCCAGCAGCTTGATCCAGGGCGCAGAGACCCAGTACTTC. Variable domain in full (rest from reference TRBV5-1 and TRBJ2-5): KAGVTQTPRYLIKTRGQQVTLSCSPISGHRSVSWYQQTPGQGLQFLFEYFSETQRNKGNFPGRFSGRQFSNSRSEMNVSTLELGDSALYLCASSLIQGAETQYFGPGTRLLVL.

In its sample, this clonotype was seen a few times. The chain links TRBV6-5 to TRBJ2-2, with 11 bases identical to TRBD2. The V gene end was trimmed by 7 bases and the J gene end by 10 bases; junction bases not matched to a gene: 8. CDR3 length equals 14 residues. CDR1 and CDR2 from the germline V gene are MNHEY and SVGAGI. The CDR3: CASISGGDTTELFF. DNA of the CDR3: TGTGCCAGCATTAGCGGGGGGGATACCACGGAGCTGTTTTTT.

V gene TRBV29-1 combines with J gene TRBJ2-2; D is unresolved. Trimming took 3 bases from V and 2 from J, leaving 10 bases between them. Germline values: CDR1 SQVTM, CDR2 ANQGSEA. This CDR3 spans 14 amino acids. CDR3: CSVESRSNTGELFF. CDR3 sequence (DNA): TGCAGCGTTGAGTCCAGGTCTAACACCGGGGAGCTGTTTTTT.

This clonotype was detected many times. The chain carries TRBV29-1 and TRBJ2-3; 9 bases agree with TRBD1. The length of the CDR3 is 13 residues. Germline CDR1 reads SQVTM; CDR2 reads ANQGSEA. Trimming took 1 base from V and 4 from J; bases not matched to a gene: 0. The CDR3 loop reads CSVEGQGADTQYF. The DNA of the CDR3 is TGCAGCGTTGAAGGACAGGGGGCAGATACGCAGTATTTT.

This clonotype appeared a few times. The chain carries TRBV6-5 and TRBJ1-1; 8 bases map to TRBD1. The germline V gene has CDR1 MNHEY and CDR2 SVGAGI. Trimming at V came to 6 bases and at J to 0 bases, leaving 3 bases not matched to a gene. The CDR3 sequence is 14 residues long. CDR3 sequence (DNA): TGTGCCAGCAGCCCGACAGGGGTGAACACTGAAGCTTTCTTT. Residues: CASSPTGVNTEAFF.

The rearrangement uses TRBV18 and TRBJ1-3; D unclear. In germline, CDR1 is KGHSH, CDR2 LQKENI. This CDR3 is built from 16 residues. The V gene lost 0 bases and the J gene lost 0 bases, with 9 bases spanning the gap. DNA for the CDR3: TGTGCCAGCTCACCACCGAGTTCACGCTCTGGAAACACCATATATTTT. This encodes CASSPPSSRSGNTIYF.

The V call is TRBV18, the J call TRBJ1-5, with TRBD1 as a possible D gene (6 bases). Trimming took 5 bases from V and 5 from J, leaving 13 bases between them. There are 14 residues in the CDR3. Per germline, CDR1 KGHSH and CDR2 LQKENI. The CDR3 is CASSADSGDQPQHF. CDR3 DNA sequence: TGTGCCAGCTCAGCGGACAGTGGAGATCAGCCCCAGCATTTT. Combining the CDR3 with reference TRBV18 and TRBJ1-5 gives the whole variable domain NAGVMQNPRHLVRRRGQEARLRCSPMKGHSHVYWYRQLPEEGLKFMVYLQKENIIDESGMPKERFSAEFPKEGPSILRIQQVVRGDSAAYFCASSADSGDQPQHFGDGTRLSIL.

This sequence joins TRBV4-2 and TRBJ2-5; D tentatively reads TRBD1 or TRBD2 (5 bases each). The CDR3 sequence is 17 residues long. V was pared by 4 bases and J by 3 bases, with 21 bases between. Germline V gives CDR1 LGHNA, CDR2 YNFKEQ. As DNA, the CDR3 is TGTGCCAGCAGCCCCCAAAAGGAGTCCAGAGGGGAAGAGACCCAGTACTTC. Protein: CASSPQKESRGEETQYF.

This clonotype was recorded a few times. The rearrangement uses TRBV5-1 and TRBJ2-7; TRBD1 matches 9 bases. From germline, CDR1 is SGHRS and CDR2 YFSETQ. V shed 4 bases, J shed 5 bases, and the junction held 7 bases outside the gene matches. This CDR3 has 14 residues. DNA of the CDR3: TGCGCCAGCAGCACGGGACAGGGTGCCCACGAGCAGTACGTC. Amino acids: CASSTGQGAHEQYV.

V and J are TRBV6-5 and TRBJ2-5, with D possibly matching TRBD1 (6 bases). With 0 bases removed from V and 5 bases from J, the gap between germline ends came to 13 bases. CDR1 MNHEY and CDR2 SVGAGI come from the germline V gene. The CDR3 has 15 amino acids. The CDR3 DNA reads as TGTGCCAGCAGTTACTCGTGGGGGCTGGAGGAGACCCAGTACTTC. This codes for CASSYSWGLEETQYF.

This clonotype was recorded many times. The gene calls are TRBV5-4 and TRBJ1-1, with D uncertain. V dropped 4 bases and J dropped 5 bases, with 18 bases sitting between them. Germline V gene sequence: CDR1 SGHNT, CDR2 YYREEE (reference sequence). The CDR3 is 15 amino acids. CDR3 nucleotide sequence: TGTGCCAGCAGCCCTCAGAACGTCATGAGGACTGAAGCTTTCTTT. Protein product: CASSPQNVMRTEAFF.

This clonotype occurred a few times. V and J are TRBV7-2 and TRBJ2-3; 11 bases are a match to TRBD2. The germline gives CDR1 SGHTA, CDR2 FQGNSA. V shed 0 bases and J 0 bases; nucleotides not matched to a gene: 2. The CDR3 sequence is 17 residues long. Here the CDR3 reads CASSLAGTSGSTDTQYF. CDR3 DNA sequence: TGTGCCAGCAGCTTAGCCGGGACTAGCGGAAGCACAGATACGCAGTATTTT.

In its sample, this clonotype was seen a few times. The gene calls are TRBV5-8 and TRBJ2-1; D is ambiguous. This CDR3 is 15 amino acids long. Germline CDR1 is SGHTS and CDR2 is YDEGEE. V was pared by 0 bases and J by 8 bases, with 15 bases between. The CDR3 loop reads CASSLGTTKDDEQFF. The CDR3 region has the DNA TGTGCCAGCAGCTTGGGTACAACAAAGGACGATGAGCAGTTCTTC.

The CDR3 nucleotides read TGCAGTGCTAGAGAACGCGGGGGATTAGGAAACACCATATATTTT. Protein product: CSARERGGLGNTIYF. The rearrangement links TRBV20-1 to TRBJ1-3; possibly TRBD1 for D (5 bases). CDR3 size: 15 residues. CDR1 is DFQATT, CDR2 SNEGSKA, per germline (reference sequence). Trimming cost V 0 bases and J 4 bases, with 13 bases left between them.

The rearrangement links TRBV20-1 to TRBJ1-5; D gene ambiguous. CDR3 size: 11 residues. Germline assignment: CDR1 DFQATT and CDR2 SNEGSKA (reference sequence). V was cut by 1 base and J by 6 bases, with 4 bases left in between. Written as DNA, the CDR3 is TGCAGTGCTAGAGGGAGTCAGCCCCAGCATTTT. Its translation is CSARGSQPQHF.